One sample yielded the 8 T cell receptor beta chains listed below, sequenced in a study of shared clonotypes between healthy human individuals. TCRdb's table, derived via immunoSEQ multiplex PCR, lists solely in-frame clones and lacks some. The sample records some 2,100,000 clones, more than 90% being singletons. Sequenced material: naive CD4+ T cells sorted from blood. Subset in this sample: CD45RA+ positively selected. The source is a man between 18 and 35 years old in good health.

CDR3 nucleotides: TGTGCCAGTAGTATCTGGACAGGGGACGAAAAACTGTTTTTT. Protein: CASSIWTGDEKLFF. The chain couples TRBV19 to TRBJ1-4; TRBD1 matches 9 bases. Per the germline V gene, CDR1 is LNHDA and CDR2 is SQIVND (reference sequence). The ends lost 3 bases at V and 8 bases at J; junction bases unmatched: 4. The CDR3 totals 14 residues.

The chain links TRBV28 to TRBJ1-1; D unresolved. CDR3 length equals 14 residues. Per the germline V gene, CDR1 is MDHEN and CDR2 is SYDVKM. The germline V and J ends were trimmed by 4 bases and 6 bases, with 15 bases remaining between them. CDR3 region: CASSSRRVPAEAFF. CDR3 coding DNA: TGTGCCAGCAGTTCACGTCGGGTACCCGCTGAAGCTTTCTTT. The variable domain in full, completed from reference TRBV28 and TRBJ1-1, reads DVKVTQSSRYLVKRTGEKVFLECVQDMDHENMFWYRQDPGLGLRLIYFSYDVKMKEKGDIPEGYSVSREKKERFSLILESASTNQTSMYLCASSSRRVPAEAFFGQGTRLTVV.

J is TRBJ1-5 and V is TRBV7-6, with D unclear. The CDR3 totals 15 residues. The germline gives CDR1 SGHVS, CDR2 FNYEAQ. The ends were cut back, 1 base at V and 4 bases at J, with 11 bases in the middle. CDR3 region: CASSLDDGKNQPQHF. The CDR3 DNA is TGTGCCAGCAGCTTAGACGACGGAAAAAATCAGCCCCAGCATTTT.

The sample holds one count of this clone. V and J are TRBV4-1 and TRBJ1-3; D is unresolved. Germline CDR1 is MGHRA and CDR2 is YSYEKL. The CDR3 runs to 16 residues. The V and J ends lost 2 bases and 4 bases respectively, with 15 bases between them. CDR3 DNA sequence: TGCGCCAGCAGCCAACCCCGGCGGGGTGGCGGAAACACCATATATTTT. Translating it yields CASSQPRRGGGNTIYF.

The table lists this clone with a count of one. Other DNA sequences within the sample encode an identical CDR3. This chain joins TRBV18 and TRBJ1-3; D remains unclear. CDR3 length: 15 residues. V was trimmed by 0 bases and J by 0 bases, leaving 6 bases between them. From germline, CDR1 is KGHSH and CDR2 LQKENI. CDR3 sequence (DNA): TGTGCCAGCTCACCACCGGGGATCTCTGGAAACACCATATATTTT. Protein: CASSPPGISGNTIYF.

This chain joins TRBV6-5 and TRBJ1-2; 7 bases align to TRBD1. This CDR3 is 14 amino acids long. Germline trimming cut 4 bases from V and 5 bases from J; bases unmatched to any gene: 7. Germline lookup yields CDR1 MNHEY and CDR2 SVGAGI. CDR3 DNA: TGTGCCAGCAGTTCCCAGGGACAGCGGTATGGCTACACCTTC. Translating gives CASSSQGQRYGYTF.

This clone was observed a handful of times. J is TRBJ2-1 and V is TRBV6-4; 12 bases are a match to TRBD2. The CDR3 loop spans 15 amino acids. Germline loops: CDR1 MRHNA, CDR2 SNTAGT. The junction had 1 base not matched to a gene; V was cut back by 5 bases and J by 2 bases. CDR3 DNA: TGTGCCAGCAGTCGGACTAGCGGGACCTACAATGAGCAGTTCTTC. It translates to CASSRTSGTYNEQFF.

This clone was seen a single time. The chain joins TRBV19 to TRBJ1-5, with D hard to call. Germline V lookup: CDR1 LNHDA, CDR2 SQIVND (reference sequence). V was cut by 8 bases and J by 4 bases, with 9 bases left in between. The CDR3 runs 12 residues. The CDR3 sequence is CASRHSNQPQHF. CDR3 sequence (DNA): TGTGCCAGTCGACATTCGAATCAGCCCCAGCATTTT.